Sequencing of this T cell receptor beta chain was carried out in a study of human T cells and chemical hapten exposure. The wider study: Application of 0.01% DPC to the upper back was done by patch test, with a reading at 6 days. Chiefly women, the patients showed alopecia areata, totalis or universalis. Findings of the study overall: Alopecia was present in the donors, so their immune response may differ from healthy people's.

The study used a library that attached unique molecular identifiers to individual cDNA molecules. Using its own MiXCR run on the RACE reads, TCRdb lists one record per CDR3 protein. The sample yields tens of thousands of distinct CDR3 sequences, around an eighth seen once. In its sample, this clonotype was seen many times. The target antigen is unknown. Time point noted: patch test 3, about 24 weeks after DPC sensitization. The treatment here: therapeutic diphenylcyclopropenone sensitization with weekly scalp DPC. After removal of 5 bases from V and 4 bases from J, the junction contained 9 bases not matched to a gene. CDR1 and CDR2 from the germline V gene are MDHEN and SYDVKM. The CDR3 runs to 16 residues.

The receptor was derived from a young man with alopecia areata. Some clones in this sample may be carry-over from other donors' samples. Sequenced here: whole blood, sampled in connection with sensitization to the hapten diphenylcyclopropenone (DPC). The rearrangement uses TRBV28 and TRBJ2-7; 12 nucleotides align to TRBD1. The CDR3 coding sequence is TGTGCCAGCAGTCCCGCCGGGACAGGGGGCTTGTACGAGCAGTACTTC. Protein: CASSPAGTGGLYEQYF.